These 17 T cell receptor beta chains share one sample of origin, sequenced in a study of early T cells in non-severe SARS-CoV-2 infection. One entry per CDR3 protein results from TCRdb running MiXCR on the 5' RACE reads. The table records some 57,000 distinct CDR3 sequences, approximately 7.6% of them present only once. Sequenced material: whole blood. Receptor source: an adult who was a healthcare worker with PCR-confirmed SARS-CoV-2 infection or an uninfected control (not recorded which).

This clonotype appeared many times. CDR3 protein: CASCREVNEKLFF. The CDR3 region has the DNA TGCGCCAGCTGCCGGGAGGTTAATGAAAAACTGTTTTTT. The gene calls are TRBV5-1 and TRBJ1-4, with D unclear. Germline V lookup: CDR1 SGHRS, CDR2 YFSETQ. The CDR3 sequence is 13 residues long. V was clipped by 7 bases and J by 4 bases, with 11 bases between them.

This clonotype has more than one count but fewer than ten. V usage is TRBV5-1 and J usage is TRBJ2-1; D not certain. The CDR3 is 16 amino acids. CDR1 is SGHRS, CDR2 YFSETQ, per germline. V lost 0 bases to trimming and J lost 0 bases, with 10 bases between them. CDR3 nucleotide sequence: TGCGCCAGCAGCTTGGGGGCAGAGAGCTCCTACAATGAGCAGTTCTTC. Translating it yields CASSLGAESSYNEQFF.

The rearrangement uses TRBV5-8 and TRBJ2-1; D assignment may be TRBD1 or TRBD2 (5 bases each). The V end lost 4 bases, the J end lost 7 bases, and 15 bases lay between the germline ends. Germline CDR1 SGHTS, CDR2 YDEGEE. The CDR3 extends over 14 amino acids. The CDR3 loop reads CASSPRDPINEQFF. The DNA for the CDR3 is TGTGCCAGCAGCCCCCGGGACCCCATTAATGAGCAGTTCTTC.

The table lists this clonotype with a few counts. V and J are TRBV5-1 and TRBJ1-1, with D hard to call. The CDR3 contains 15 residues. V was shortened by 0 bases and J by 0 bases, with 9 bases between the two germline ends. In germline, CDR1 is SGHRS, CDR2 YFSETQ. In DNA, the CDR3 is TGCGCCAGCAGCTTGGAGGTCCACATGAACACTGAAGCTTTCTTT. Its translation: CASSLEVHMNTEAFF.

This clonotype was recorded a few times. V usage is TRBV7-2 and J usage is TRBJ2-7; D remains unclear. CDR1 is SGHTA and CDR2 is FQGNSA in the germline V gene. V lost 3 bases, J lost 9 bases, and 9 bases lay in between. The CDR3 loop spans 11 amino acids. DNA of the CDR3: TGTGCCAGCAGCTTGAAGTCATCGCAGTACTTC. This codes for CASSLKSSQYF.

The table lists this clonotype with many counts. The chain combines TRBV7-9 with TRBJ2-3; TRBD2 agrees at 7 bases. CDR1 and CDR2 (germline): SEHNR, FQNEAQ (reference sequence). The CDR3 is 17 amino acids. V was pared by 5 bases and J by 2 bases, with 13 bases of the junction left unmatched. The CDR3, as DNA: TGTGCCAGCAGCCACTGGAGCGGGACCCGACCCACAGATACGCAGTATTTT. This sequence encodes CASSHWSGTRPTDTQYF.

This chain uses TRBV29-1 with TRBJ1-2, with TRBD1 as a possible D gene (5 bases). Germline values: CDR1 SQVTM, CDR2 ANQGSEA. The CDR3 covers 13 residues. The ends were cut back, 0 bases at V and 2 bases at J, with 7 bases in the middle. Here the CDR3 reads CSVEERQNYGYTF. The CDR3 region has the DNA TGCAGCGTTGAAGAAAGACAGAACTATGGCTACACCTTC.

This clonotype was recorded at least ten times. The gene calls are TRBV20-1 and TRBJ2-1; 7 nucleotides match TRBD2. CDR1 and CDR2 from the germline V gene are DFQATT and SNEGSKA (reference sequence). The V segment lost 0 bases and the J segment 2 bases; nucleotides outside the gene matches: 7. The CDR3 contains 16 residues. The CDR3 sequence: CSARDQGLVPYNEQFF. The DNA of the CDR3 is TGCAGTGCTAGAGATCAAGGACTAGTACCCTACAATGAGCAGTTCTTC.

This clonotype was recorded a few times. This chain links TRBV9 with TRBJ1-3, with unresolved D. The germline V and J ends were trimmed by 0 bases and 0 bases, with 10 bases remaining between them. CDR1 SGDLS and CDR2 YYNGEE come from the germline V gene. This CDR3 comprises 16 residues. The CDR3 loop is CASSVGGRSSGNTIYF. For the CDR3, the DNA is TGTGCCAGCAGCGTAGGAGGTCGGAGCTCTGGAAACACCATATATTTT.

This clonotype has more than one count but fewer than ten. The chain joins TRBV5-1 to TRBJ2-7, with 11 positions matching TRBD1. CDR1 is SGHRS and CDR2 is YFSETQ in the germline V gene. Losses at the gene ends were 3 bases for V and 6 bases for J; bases not matched to a gene: 5. CDR3 length: 14 residues. The CDR3 DNA reads as TGCGCCAGCAGCTGGACAGGGGGCGAAGTCGAGCAGTACTTC. It translates to CASSWTGGEVEQYF.

This clonotype occurred a few times. The genes are TRBV20-1 and TRBJ2-7, with no clear D. Germline CDR1 is DFQATT and CDR2 is SNEGSKA (reference sequence). Between the trimmed V and J ends, which lost 3 bases and 10 bases, there was a span of 16 bases. The CDR3 covers 12 residues. The DNA for the CDR3 is TGCAGTGCTAGGACCACGGCCCTCGAACAGTACTTC. Translated, it gives CSARTTALEQYF.

This clonotype was detected only a few times. V usage is TRBV5-1 and J usage is TRBJ2-1; no clear D. The CDR3 totals 12 residues. Germline CDR1 reads SGHRS; CDR2 reads YFSETQ. V dropped 2 bases and J dropped 8 bases, with 8 bases sitting between them. The CDR3 DNA sequence: TGCGCCAGCAGCTTCGAAGGGTATGAGCAGTTCTTC. Residues: CASSFEGYEQFF.

This clonotype was picked up many times. In DNA, the CDR3 is TGTGCCAGCAGCTTAGGTAGCAACGAGCAGTACTTC. It codes for CASSLGSNEQYF. The gene calls are TRBV7-9 and TRBJ2-7, with D unclear. CDR3 length: 12 residues. The V and J ends lost 1 base and 5 bases respectively, with 6 bases between them. Per the germline V gene, CDR1 is SEHNR and CDR2 is FQNEAQ (reference sequence).

This clonotype was seen ten or more times. This chain joins TRBV29-1 and TRBJ2-7; 8 positions agree with TRBD2. J was trimmed by 0 bases and V by 7 bases; bases with no gene match: 8. Germline V CDR1 and CDR2: SQVTM, ANQGSEA. This CDR3 spans 14 amino acids. The DNA of the CDR3 is TGCAGCGCCTCGACTAGCGTACTCTCCTACGAGCAGTACTTC. This sequence encodes CSASTSVLSYEQYF.

This clonotype was observed a handful of times. V and J are TRBV20-1 and TRBJ2-7; 7 bases agree with TRBD1. CDR3 length equals 13 residues. Trimming cost V 6 bases and J 0 bases; bases outside gene matches: 5. The V gene's germline CDR1 is DFQATT and CDR2 SNEGSKA (reference sequence). The CDR3 DNA is TGCAGTGCCGCAAGACAGGGCTCCTACGAGCAGTACTTC. It translates to CSAARQGSYEQYF.

This clonotype was counted only a few times. The chain employs TRBV10-3 and TRBJ2-7; 7 nucleotides agree with TRBD1. CDR3 length equals 14 residues. The germline gives CDR1 ENHRY, CDR2 SYGVKD. V was pared by 2 bases and J by 6 bases, with 7 bases of the junction left unmatched. This CDR3 reads CAISEAGQVLEQYF. The DNA of the CDR3 is TGTGCCATCAGTGAGGCTGGACAGGTCCTCGAGCAGTACTTC.

This clonotype was recorded many times. CDR3 sequence: CASRDYRYNEQFF. The CDR3 bases are TGTGCCAGCCGGGACTATAGGTACAATGAGCAGTTCTTC. V and J are TRBV6-5 and TRBJ2-1; 7 bases align to TRBD2. Germline V gene data show CDR1 as MNHEY and CDR2 as SVGAGI. The CDR3 is 13 amino acids. J gave up 4 bases and V 8 bases, and 5 bases lay outside the gene matches.